Here is one T cell receptor beta chain with its context. The V end was cut by 2 bases, the J end by 0 bases, with 11 bases between. Germline-derived CDR1 and CDR2 are GTSNPN and SVGIG (reference sequence). The CDR3 is 15 amino acids. The authors' processing: Amplification with reference gene primers provided the estimates of nucleated cell counts. Profiling relied on immunoSEQ multiplex PCR, and the TCRdb table lists in-frame clones only, not all of them. The D gene and trimming were derived from the DNA, and the V and J assignments and clone size from that table. Here the sample spans some 190,000 clones, 85% being singletons. This sample is drawn from a study of blood T cell repertoires in COVID-19. For the study at large: Sources were T cells, B-cell-depleted T cells, or PBMCs; the material itself was cDNA or gDNA.

This clonotype was sampled from a woman aged 80 or over with acute or convalescent COVID-19. Sequencing input: peripheral blood. The chain combines TRBV30 with TRBJ1-5, with no clear D. The CDR3 region is CAWSRGRYSNQPQHF. In DNA, the CDR3 is TGTGCCTGGAGTCGAGGGAGATATAGCAATCAGCCCCAGCATTTT. The full variable domain, in which reference TRBV30 and TRBJ1-5 provide the parts outside the CDR3, is SQTIHQWPATLVQPVGSPLSLECTVEGTSNPNLYWYRQAAGRGLQLLFYSVGIGQISSEVPQNLSASRPQDRQFILSSKKLLLSDSGFYLCAWSRGRYSNQPQHFGDGTRLSIL.